Each of the 23 T cell receptor beta chains below was sequenced from the same sample in a study of tumor-infiltrating lymphocytes in glioblastoma multiforme. TCRB libraries came from RNA via three nested multiplex PCR rounds. TCRdb re-derived calls from the multiplex PCR reads in MiXCR, one entry per CDR3 protein. The sample consists of 13,000 or so distinct CDR3 sequences, 60% to 75% of them appearing once. Specimen: brain tumor tissue. Receptors originate from a male donor with glioblastoma.

V usage is TRBV10-2 and J usage is TRBJ2-3; TRBD2 matches 11 bases. The junction had 8 bases not matched to a gene; V was cut back by 6 bases and J by 6 bases. This CDR3 comprises 15 residues. Germline CDR1 and CDR2: WSHSY and SAAADI. The CDR3 region is CASSSGIAGGDTQYF. The DNA of the CDR3 is TGCGCCAGCAGCTCCGGAATAGCGGGGGGGGATACGCAGTATTTT.

This chain uses TRBV2 with TRBJ1-5; D uncertain. Trimming removed 4 bases at V and 6 bases at J, with 13 bases between. This CDR3 comprises 14 residues. Per the germline V gene, CDR1 is SNHLY and CDR2 is FYNNEI. The CDR3 DNA reads as TGTGCCAGCAGTGTCAGCCTTTTCAGTCAGCCCCAGCATTTT. It is translated as CASSVSLFSQPQHF.

The rearrangement uses TRBV10-1 and TRBJ2-4, with a weak D call TRBD2 (6 bases). The CDR3 length is 18 residues. Germline CDR1 reads WNHNN; CDR2 reads SYGVQD (reference sequence). CDR3 coding DNA: TGCACCACCAGAGAGCCGGGACTGACAGATTTGGCCAAAAACATTCAGTACTTC. It is translated as CTTREPGLTDLAKNIQYF.

To note about this clonotype: A much larger clone differs from this one at a single base, so this may be a read error. The chain employs TRBV10-2 and TRBJ2-3; 11 positions match TRBD1. This CDR3 spans 15 amino acids. V trimming: 5 bases; J trimming: 2 bases; junction bases outside the gene matches: 3. Germline V lookup: CDR1 WSHSY, CDR2 SAAADI. The CDR3 nucleotides are TGCGCCAGCAGTAGGACAGGGGGCGTCACAGATACGCAGTATTTT. It specifies CASSRTGGVTDTQYF.

About this clonotype: A read error is likely, as this CDR3 ends without the conserved phenylalanine or tryptophan. This chain links TRBV20-1 with TRBJ2-7, with TRBD2 matching over 7 bases. Germline lookup yields CDR1 DFQATT and CDR2 SNEGSKA (reference sequence). The CDR3 contains 13 residues. This chain's CDR3 is CNATSVMPYEQYS. In DNA form, the CDR3 reads TGCAATGCAACTAGCGTAATGCCCTACGAGCAGTACTCC.

This clonotype appeared a few times. The chain is built from TRBV5-1 and TRBJ1-1; D perhaps matches TRBD1 (6 bases). The CDR3 is 17 residues long. V was trimmed by 7 bases and J by 0 bases, leaving 22 bases between them. Germline lookup yields CDR1 SGHRS and CDR2 YFSETQ. CDR3 nucleotide sequence: TGCGCCAGCCGTGGGGGGGGGGCGTTGTGGATGAACACTGAAGCTTTCTTT. It specifies CASRGGGALWMNTEAFF.

This clonotype qualifies as medium-sized (0.01 to 0.1%). The chain combines TRBV5-4 with TRBJ1-4; TRBD1 might be the D (5 bases). Trimming left V 4 bases short and J 5 bases short, with 15 bases between. Germline V CDR1 and CDR2: SGHNT, YYREEE (reference sequence). This CDR3 has 15 residues. The chain's CDR3 is CASSTSPGVNEKLFF. The CDR3 coding sequence is TGTGCCAGCAGCACCTCCCCGGGGGTAAATGAAAAACTGTTTTTT.

Concerning this clonotype itself: One end of the junction fails to match germline, which may point to a read error. The J gene is TRBJ2-7, the V gene TRBV20-1, with D perhaps matching TRBD2 (5 bases). CDR1 is DFQATT and CDR2 is SNEGSKA in the germline V gene (reference sequence). There are 15 residues in the CDR3. CDR3 nucleotides: TGCAGTGTTAGAGAGGGATTGGGTGTGGCCTACGAGCAGTACTTC. Amino acid sequence: CSVREGLGVAYEQYF.

With regard to this clonotype: A read error may explain this, as a much larger clone is one base away. The CDR3 region is CSASVPAGYTDTRYF. CDR3 bases: TGCAGTGCTAGTGTCCCAGCGGGATACACAGATACGCGGTATTTT. The chain is built from TRBV20-1 and TRBJ2-3; 7 bases map to TRBD2. This CDR3 has 15 amino acids. Germline assignment: CDR1 DFQATT and CDR2 SNEGSKA (reference sequence).

The chain employs TRBV4-1 and TRBJ2-4; 8 bases align to TRBD1. J lost 8 bases, V lost 3 bases, and 6 bases had no gene match. The CDR3 spans 14 residues. The V gene's germline CDR1 is MGHRA and CDR2 YSYEKL. The CDR3 is CASSQGTGWDIQYF. The DNA for the CDR3 is TGCGCCAGCAGCCAGGGGACAGGCTGGGACATTCAGTACTTC.

The chain has TRBV10-3 and TRBJ2-7, with 11 positions matching TRBD2. V dropped 3 bases and J dropped 2; count of bases not matched to a gene: 3. Germline lookup yields CDR1 ENHRY and CDR2 SYGVKD. The CDR3 is 15 residues long. CDR3 nucleotides: TGTGCCATCAGTGACAAACTAGCGGGAGCCTACGAGCAGTACTTC. As protein: CAISDKLAGAYEQYF.

In regard to this clonotype: At one end the junction does not follow the germline gene, possibly because of a read error. This chain uses TRBV20-1 with TRBJ2-7, with no clear D. The CDR3 has 13 amino acids. Germline assignment: CDR1 DFQATT and CDR2 SNEGSKA (reference sequence). CDR3 coding DNA: TGCATTGCTAGAGAACAATACTCCAACGAGCAGTACTTC. The encoded protein is CIAREQYSNEQYF.

The sample holds one count of this clonotype. CDR3 sequence: CASSFGVLGGAFF. CDR3 coding DNA: TGTGCCAGCAGCTTCGGGGTTCTAGGGGGAGCTTTCTTT. The rearrangement links TRBV12-3 or TRBV12-4 to TRBJ1-1; D is possibly TRBD1 (6 bases). Between the trimmed V and J ends, which lost 6 bases and 10 bases, there was a span of 18 bases. The CDR3 is made up of 13 amino acids.

This clonotype was observed a handful of times. V usage is TRBV10-2 and J usage is TRBJ2-2; D perhaps matches TRBD2 (5 bases). The ends were cut back, 6 bases at V and 5 bases at J, with 10 bases in the middle. Germline V gene sequence: CDR1 WSHSY, CDR2 SAAADI. This CDR3 is 13 amino acids long. CDR3 sequence reads: CASRRVGTGELFF. The CDR3 DNA follows: TGCGCCAGCAGGCGGGTAGGGACCGGGGAGCTGTTTTTT.

V gene TRBV11-3 combines with J gene TRBJ2-1, with D tentatively TRBD1 or TRBD2 (5 bases each). The J call could be wrong; TRBJ2-7 is a better fit for the DNA end. The CDR3 spans 13 residues. Germline CDR1 SGHNT, CDR2 YENEEA. The CDR3 loop is CASCYGANNEQYF. In DNA form, the CDR3 reads TGTGCCAGCTGCTACGGGGCAAACAATGAACAGTACTTC.

The chain has TRBV11-2 and TRBJ1-1; D call uncertain. Trimming removed 1 base at V and 1 base at J, with 10 bases between. This CDR3 region has 15 residues. Per germline, CDR1 SGHAT and CDR2 FQNNGV. CDR3 protein: CASSLVPQENTEAFF. The DNA for the CDR3 is TGTGCCAGCAGCTTAGTGCCACAAGAGAACACTGAAGCTTTCTTT.

On this clonotype: Possible read error: a much larger clone is one base away. This chain uses TRBV11-2 with TRBJ2-7; the D is unclear. The V and J ends lost 2 bases and 6 bases respectively, with 5 bases between them. The CDR3 consists of 11 residues. Germline CDR1 and CDR2: SGHAT and FQNNGV. The CDR3 DNA sequence: TGTGCCAGCAGCTTAATGGGCGAGCAGTACTTC. This encodes CASSLMGEQYF.

Worth noting for this clonotype: A read error may account for a junction end that differs from germline. V usage is TRBV29-1 and J usage is TRBJ1-1; D unresolved. There are 13 residues in the CDR3. Germline V CDR1 and CDR2: SQVTM, ANQGSEA. The CDR3 nucleotides read TGCAACGTTGATAGTCCAGAGAACGATGAAGCTTTCTTT. It encodes CNVDSPENDEAFF.

In regard to this clonotype: One end of the junction varies from germline; a read error may be responsible. The rearrangement joins TRBV29-1 to TRBJ2-1; D may be TRBD1 (6 bases). The CDR3 is 12 amino acids. Germline-derived CDR1 and CDR2 are SQVTM and ANQGSEA. The CDR3 loop reads CSVGTACNEQSF. The CDR3 nucleotides are TGCAGCGTTGGGACAGCCTGCAATGAGCAGTCCTTC.

The chain couples TRBV20-1 to TRBJ2-1; D call uncertain. Trimming removed 5 bases at V and 3 bases at J, with 11 bases between. The germline V gene has CDR1 DFQATT and CDR2 SNEGSKA (reference sequence). The CDR3 has 13 residues. The CDR3, as DNA: TGCAGTGCTCCTGATTTCGACTACAATGAGCAGTTCTTC. This codes for CSAPDFDYNEQFF.

Regarding this clonotype: A much bigger clone sits one base away, suggesting this may be a read error. This rearrangement joins TRBV11-1 to TRBJ2-1; D is unclear. The V gene's germline CDR1 is SGHAT and CDR2 FQDESV (reference sequence). The CDR3 contains 13 residues. V was cut by 1 base and J by 15 bases, with 16 bases left in between. The CDR3 protein is CASSLGHWFGRFF. CDR3 nucleotide sequence: TGTGCCAGCAGCTTAGGCCACTGGTTTGGGCGGTTCTTC.

The V call is TRBV6-1, the J call TRBJ2-7; D call uncertain. Between the trimmed V and J ends, which lost 2 bases and 3 bases, there was a span of 8 bases. The CDR3 has 13 amino acids. CDR1 is MNHNS and CDR2 is SASEGT in the germline V gene. The CDR3 here is CASSESQRYEQYF. CDR3 DNA: TGTGCCAGCAGTGAAAGTCAGCGCTACGAGCAGTACTTC.

This rearrangement joins TRBV10-3 to TRBJ2-1; a possible D gene is TRBD1 (8 bases). CDR1 is ENHRY, CDR2 SYGVKD, per germline. V lost 4 bases and J 8 bases, leaving 21 bases between the germline ends. CDR3 length: 16 amino acids. CDR3 DNA: TGTGCCATCAGTGGTCTCGGGCTACAGGGGGGGCATGAGCAGTTCTTC. Amino acids: CAISGLGLQGGHEQFF.